The sequence of this T cell receptor (beta chain) was determined in a study of blood T cells in healthy people across ages. The length of the CDR3 is 14 residues. Trimming removed 4 bases from V and 2 bases from J, with 11 bases in between. Germline V lookup: CDR1 SGHDN, CDR2 FVKESK. Study-wide findings and caveats: Strongly correlated with naive T cell percentage was TCR beta diversity. Per million T cells, TCR beta diversity dropped roughly linearly as age increased.

With regard to this clonotype: Its antigen remains unidentified.

Then a second PCR, running about 6 to 11 cycles, was carried out with a sample-barcoded 5' primer and a J-beta primer mix. The authors tagged each cDNA molecule using a template-switch adaptor with 12 random nucleotides. TCRdb itself ran the 5' RACE reads through MiXCR, one entry per CDR3 protein. Of more than 800,000 distinct CDR3 sequences in the sample, around 45% were seen once. The source material was blood. J is TRBJ1-1 and V is TRBV14; unclear D gene. This sequence was found in a woman aged 60-75 years in good health. DNA of the CDR3: TGTGCCAGCAGCCCACGCGGTGTAAACACTGAAGCTTTCTTT. Protein sequence: CASSPRGVNTEAFF.